These 13 T cell receptor beta chains originate from one sample sequenced in a study of naive and memory T cell subsets. TCR cDNA received a 3' ligated oligonucleotide that carried a UMI. The SP2 primer and nested alpha and beta constant region primers amplified ligated cDNA in four rounds. TCRdb recomputed calls from the 5' RACE reads with MiXCR, one row per CDR3 protein. This table holds about 60,000 distinct CDR3 sequences, roughly 8.1% found once. The receptors here all came from a female donor in good health.

The sample holds many counts of this clonotype. The J gene is TRBJ1-4, the V gene TRBV2, with D maybe TRBD1 (6 bases). Trimming left V 5 bases short and J 2 bases short, with 15 bases between. Per germline, CDR1 SNHLY and CDR2 FYNNEI. This CDR3 region has 16 residues. In DNA, the CDR3 is TGTGCCAGCAGTAGGCAGGGGAAGTCGACTAATGAAAAACTGTTTTTT. Protein: CASSRQGKSTNEKLFF.

This clonotype was observed a few times. The rearrangement links TRBV5-1 to TRBJ2-5; a possible D gene is TRBD1 (5 bases). V shed 4 bases and J shed 6 bases, with 16 bases lying between them. Germline loops: CDR1 SGHRS, CDR2 YFSETQ. CDR3 size: 14 residues. The CDR3 coding sequence is TGCGCCAGCAGCGGCTTACCAGGGTTCCAGACCCAGTACTTC. It codes for CASSGLPGFQTQYF.

DNA of the CDR3: TGTGCCAGCAGCCAGCGCGCGGGAGGTCCCCATGAGCAGTTCTTC. It yields the protein CASSQRAGGPHEQFF. The chain links TRBV7-9 to TRBJ2-1, with 8 bases that match TRBD2. Germline V gives CDR1 SEHNR, CDR2 FQNEAQ (reference sequence). Trimming removed 5 bases from V and 8 bases from J; junction bases left unmatched: 11. The CDR3 totals 15 residues.

This clonotype was found many times. The gene calls are TRBV7-2 and TRBJ2-3, with D maybe TRBD2 (5 bases). This CDR3 has 13 residues. With 5 bases removed from V and 6 bases from J, the gap between germline ends came to 12 bases. Per germline, CDR1 SGHTA and CDR2 FQGNSA. CDR3 DNA sequence: TGTGCCAGCAGCCAACGGGATCGCGATACGCAGTATTTT. Amino acid sequence: CASSQRDRDTQYF. Based on the CDR3 plus reference TRBV7-2 and TRBJ2-3, the full variable domain is GAGVSQSPSNKVTEKGKDVELRCDPISGHTALYWYRQSLGQGLEFLIYFQGNSAPDKSGLPSDRFSAERTGGSVSTLTIQRTQQEDSAVYLCASSQRDRDTQYFGPGTRLTVL.

Points on this clonotype: One end of the junction fails to match germline, which may point to a read error. This sequence joins TRBV12-3 or TRBV12-4 and TRBJ1-1; 9 bases are shared with TRBD1. The CDR3 consists of 17 residues. In DNA form, the CDR3 reads TGTGACAGCAGTTCCCCCGGGACAGGGTTGTCAGGGACTGAAGCTTTCTTT. It translates to CDSSSPGTGLSGTEAFF.

The chain joins TRBV20-1 to TRBJ2-2; the D gene is possibly TRBD2 (7 bases). The germline V gene encodes CDR1 DFQATT and CDR2 SNEGSKA (reference sequence). V was pared by 1 base and J by 5 bases, with 20 bases between. CDR3 length: 17 residues. The CDR3 DNA follows: TGCAGTGCTAGAGCCCCATCCCGGGGGGCGCGAACCGGGGAGCTGTTTTTT. The encoded protein is CSARAPSRGARTGELFF.

This clonotype was recorded a few times. This chain uses TRBV6-5 with TRBJ2-7, with TRBD2 matching over 9 bases. J lost 5 bases, V lost 8 bases, and 7 bases had no gene match. CDR3 length equals 13 residues. Germline CDR1 is MNHEY and CDR2 is SVGAGI. This CDR3 reads CASSVAGAHEQYF. CDR3 DNA sequence: TGTGCCAGCTCGGTAGCGGGAGCTCACGAGCAGTACTTC.

In this sample, this clonotype turned up many times. The chain carries TRBV12-3 or TRBV12-4 and TRBJ1-5; D remains unclear. The V end was cut by 6 bases, the J end by 6 bases, with 15 bases between. The CDR3 has 14 residues. The CDR3, as DNA: TGTGCCAGCAGCCTTTCGGCCGGGTTTCAGCCCCAGCATTTT. Encoded protein: CASSLSAGFQPQHF.

This clonotype has a single count. The J gene is TRBJ1-5, the V gene TRBV6-6; 11 bases map to TRBD1. Trimming at V came to 5 bases and at J to 4 bases, leaving 7 bases not matched to a gene. Per the germline V gene, CDR1 is MNHNY and CDR2 is SVGAGI (reference sequence). The CDR3 length is 16 residues. The DNA for the CDR3 is TGTGCCAGCAGTATCGGACAGGGGGCTGGTAATCAGCCCCAGCATTTT. This codes for CASSIGQGAGNQPQHF.

This clonotype appeared a few times. The CDR3 region has the DNA TGCGCCAGCAGCCGCAGAATCCCCCGGACAGGGGTTTTCCAAGAGACCCAGTACTTC. This sequence encodes CASSRRIPRTGVFQETQYF. This rearrangement joins TRBV4-1 to TRBJ2-5; 9 bases align to TRBD1. Germline-derived CDR1 and CDR2 are MGHRA and YSYEKL. After removal of 4 bases from V and 1 base from J, the junction contained 16 bases not matched to a gene. The length of the CDR3 is 19 residues.

V is TRBV2 and J is TRBJ1-4; D call uncertain. Trimming pared 2 bases from V and 4 bases from J, leaving 8 bases between. Germline CDR1 reads SNHLY; CDR2 reads FYNNEI. The CDR3 contains 14 residues. Here the CDR3 DNA reads TGTGCCAGCAGTGAACGTCTGATTAATGAAAAACTGTTTTTT. Encoded protein: CASSERLINEKLFF.

The J gene is TRBJ2-1, the V gene TRBV5-1; no clear D gene. The CDR3 has 14 amino acids. V lost 3 bases and J lost 7, with 14 bases in between. Germline-derived CDR1 and CDR2 are SGHRS and YFSETQ. The CDR3, as DNA: TGCGCCAGCAGCTCAACTCGTCACGGAAATGAGCAGTTCTTC. This gives the protein CASSSTRHGNEQFF.

This clonotype has more than one count but fewer than ten. J is TRBJ2-7 and V is TRBV7-8; possibly TRBD1 or TRBD2 for D (6 bases each). The CDR3 has 13 residues. CDR1 and CDR2 (germline): SGHVS, FQNEAQ. Between the trimmed V and J ends, which lost 1 base and 7 bases, there was a span of 11 bases. For the CDR3, the DNA is TGTGCCAGCAGCTTAGGTGGGGGGCGGGAGCAGTACTTC. Translation gives CASSLGGGREQYF. The full variable domain, completed using reference TRBV7-8 and TRBJ2-7, is GAGVSQSPRYKVAKRGQDVALRCDPISGHVSLFWYQQALGQGPEFLTYFQNEAQLDKSGLPSDRFFAERPEGSVSTLKIQRTQQEDSAVYLCASSLGGGREQYFGPGTRLTVT.